This TCR beta chain appears in the sequencing data of a study of T-cell reconstitution after alpha-beta-depleted transplantation in children (dated by TCRdb to 2016 to 2018). Broadly, across the study: Using TCR repertoire profiling, the study quantitatively followed how T-cell immune reconstitution unfolded in children after TCRalphabeta/CD19-depleted allogeneic hematopoietic cell transplantation.

Concerning this clonotype itself: What antigen it recognizes has not been identified. No base qualities exist here, and no much larger clone lies one base off it.

Library construction relied on PCR. Instrument on record: Illumina HiSeq 2500. TCR libraries were prepared with molecular barcoding, using unique molecular identifiers to normalize TCRbeta repertoire quantification. TCRdb reworked the public reads: Q25 trimming with fastp, MiXCR clone assembly, productive beta chains retained. A single entry per CDR3 protein holds the most common genes and DNA from its merged rows. The table for this sample lists 240,000 or so distinct CDR3 sequences; 9.5% to 15% of them were counted only once. The ten largest clones take up approximately 2.9% of the sample. Clipping removes 5 bases from V and 0 bases from J, with 6 as the unmatched junction base count. Sequences SEHNR (CDR1) and FQNEAQ (CDR2) are obtained from the germline V gene (reference sequence). Including cysteine and phenylalanine, the CDR3 has 16 amino acids. Only the CDR3 region is kept as DNA, spanning 48 bases read in frame from base 1.

The chain is assembled from TRBV7-9 and TRBJ2-3, and 9 junction bases match TRBD1. The sample in question was PBMCs from the stem cell graft donor, obtained from the stem cell graft. This sequence was found in a human donor who donated a stem cell graft to a child with acute lymphoblastic leukemia. The CDR3 region: CASSVYRGPSTDTQYF. The nucleotide sequence is given as TGTGCCAGCAGCGTGTACAGGGGGCCTAGCACAGATACGCAGTATTTT.